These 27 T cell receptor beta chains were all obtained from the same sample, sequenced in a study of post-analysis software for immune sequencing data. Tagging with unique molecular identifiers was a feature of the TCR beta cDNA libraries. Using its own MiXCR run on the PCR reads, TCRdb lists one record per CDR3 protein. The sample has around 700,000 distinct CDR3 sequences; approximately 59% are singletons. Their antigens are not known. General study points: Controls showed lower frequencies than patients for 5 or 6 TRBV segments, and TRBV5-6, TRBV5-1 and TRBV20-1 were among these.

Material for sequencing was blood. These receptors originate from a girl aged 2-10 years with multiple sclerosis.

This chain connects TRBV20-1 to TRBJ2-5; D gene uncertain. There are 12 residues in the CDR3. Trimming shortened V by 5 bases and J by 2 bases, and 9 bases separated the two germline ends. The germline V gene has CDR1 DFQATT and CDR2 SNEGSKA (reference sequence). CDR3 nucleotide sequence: TGCAGTGCTCTCTGGCGGCAAGAGACCCAGTACTTC. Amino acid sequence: CSALWRQETQYF.

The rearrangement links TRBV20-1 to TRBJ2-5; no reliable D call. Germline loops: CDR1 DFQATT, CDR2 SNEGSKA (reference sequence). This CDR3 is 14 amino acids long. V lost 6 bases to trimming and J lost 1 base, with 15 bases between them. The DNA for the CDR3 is TGCAGTGCGCCCTCGGCACTACTCCAAGAGACCCAGTACTTC. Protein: CSAPSALLQETQYF.

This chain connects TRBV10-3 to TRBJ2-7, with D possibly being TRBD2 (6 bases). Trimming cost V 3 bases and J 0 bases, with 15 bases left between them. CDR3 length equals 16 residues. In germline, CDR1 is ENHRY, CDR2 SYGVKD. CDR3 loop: CAISDPDSGRSYEQYF. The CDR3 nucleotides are TGTGCCATCAGTGACCCAGATAGCGGCCGCTCCTACGAGCAGTACTTC.

The CDR3 coding sequence is TGTGCCATCAGTGAGGACAGATTCTATGGCTACACCTTC. The encoded protein is CAISEDRFYGYTF. J is TRBJ1-2 and V is TRBV10-3; the D gene is possibly TRBD1 (5 bases). Germline CDR1 is ENHRY and CDR2 is SYGVKD. The CDR3 contains 13 residues. V lost 2 bases and J lost 4, with 8 bases in between.

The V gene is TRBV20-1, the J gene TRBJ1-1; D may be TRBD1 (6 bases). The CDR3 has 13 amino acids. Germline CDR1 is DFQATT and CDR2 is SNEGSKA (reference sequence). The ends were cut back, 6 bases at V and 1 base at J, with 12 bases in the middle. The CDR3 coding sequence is TGCAGTGCCCTCAGGGGCACGAACACTGAAGCTTTCTTT. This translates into CSALRGTNTEAFF.

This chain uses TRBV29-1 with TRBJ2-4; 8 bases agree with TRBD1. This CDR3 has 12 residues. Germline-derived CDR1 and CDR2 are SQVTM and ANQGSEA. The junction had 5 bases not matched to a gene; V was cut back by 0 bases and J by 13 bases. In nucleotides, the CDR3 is TGCAGCGTTGAAGATCTTGACAGGGGACAGTACTTC. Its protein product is CSVEDLDRGQYF.

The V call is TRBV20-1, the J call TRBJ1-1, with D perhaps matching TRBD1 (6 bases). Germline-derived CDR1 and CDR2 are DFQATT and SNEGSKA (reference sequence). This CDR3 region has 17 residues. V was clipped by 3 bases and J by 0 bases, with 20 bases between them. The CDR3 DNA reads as TGCAGTGCTAGGGCTAACAGGGCTGGAAGTATGAACACTGAAGCTTTCTTT. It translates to CSARANRAGSMNTEAFF.

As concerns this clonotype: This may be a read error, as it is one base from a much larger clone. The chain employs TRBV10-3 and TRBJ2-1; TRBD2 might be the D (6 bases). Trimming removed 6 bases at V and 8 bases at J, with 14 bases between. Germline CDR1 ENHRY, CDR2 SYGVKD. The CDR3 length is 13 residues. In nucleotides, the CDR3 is TGTGCCATCAGAGAGGTCGGGGGATATGAGCAGTTCTTC. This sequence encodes CAIREVGGYEQFF.

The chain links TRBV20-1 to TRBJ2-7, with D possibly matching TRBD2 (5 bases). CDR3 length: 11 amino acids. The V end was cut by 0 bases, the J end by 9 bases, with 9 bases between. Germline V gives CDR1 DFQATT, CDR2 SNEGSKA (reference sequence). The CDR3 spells CSARDPGGQYF. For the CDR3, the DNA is TGCAGTGCTAGAGATCCCGGAGGGCAGTACTTC.

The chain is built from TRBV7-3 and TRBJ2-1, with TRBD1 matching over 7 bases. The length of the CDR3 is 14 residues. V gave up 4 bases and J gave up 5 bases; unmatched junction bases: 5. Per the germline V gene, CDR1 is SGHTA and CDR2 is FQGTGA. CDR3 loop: CASSSFGTDNEQFF. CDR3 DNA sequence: TGTGCCAGCAGCTCGTTTGGGACAGACAATGAGCAGTTCTTC.

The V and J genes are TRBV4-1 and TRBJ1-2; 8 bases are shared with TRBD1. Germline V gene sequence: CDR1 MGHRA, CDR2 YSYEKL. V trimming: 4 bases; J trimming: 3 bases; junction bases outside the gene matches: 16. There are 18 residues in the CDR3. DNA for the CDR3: TGCGCCAGCAGCCCGGGGCTCGGAGCAGGGGGCGCCGACTATGGCTACACCTTC. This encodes CASSPGLGAGGADYGYTF.

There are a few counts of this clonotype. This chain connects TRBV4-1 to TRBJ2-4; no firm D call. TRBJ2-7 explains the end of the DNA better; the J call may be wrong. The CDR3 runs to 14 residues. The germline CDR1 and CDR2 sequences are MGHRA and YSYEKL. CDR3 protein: CASSQVEEGYEQYF. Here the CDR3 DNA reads TGCGCCAGCAGCCAAGTAGAGGAAGGGTACGAGCAGTACTTC.

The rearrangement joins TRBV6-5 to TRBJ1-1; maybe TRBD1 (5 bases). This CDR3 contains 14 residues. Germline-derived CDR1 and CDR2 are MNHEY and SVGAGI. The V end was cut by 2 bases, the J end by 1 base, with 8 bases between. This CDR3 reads CASSYGGTNTEAFF. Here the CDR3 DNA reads TGTGCCAGCAGTTACGGGGGAACGAACACTGAAGCTTTCTTT.

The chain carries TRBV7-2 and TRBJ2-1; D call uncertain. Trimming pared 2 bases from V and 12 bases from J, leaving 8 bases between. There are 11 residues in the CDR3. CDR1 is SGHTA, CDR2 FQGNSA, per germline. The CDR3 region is CASSLKVGQFF. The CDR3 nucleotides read TGTGCCAGCAGCTTAAAGGTGGGGCAGTTCTTC.

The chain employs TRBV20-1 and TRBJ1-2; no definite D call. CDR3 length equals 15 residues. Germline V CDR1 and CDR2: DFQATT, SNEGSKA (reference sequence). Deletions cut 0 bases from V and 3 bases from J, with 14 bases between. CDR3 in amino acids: CSARDRAGIHYGYTF. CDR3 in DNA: TGCAGTGCTAGAGATAGGGCCGGGATTCACTATGGCTACACCTTC.

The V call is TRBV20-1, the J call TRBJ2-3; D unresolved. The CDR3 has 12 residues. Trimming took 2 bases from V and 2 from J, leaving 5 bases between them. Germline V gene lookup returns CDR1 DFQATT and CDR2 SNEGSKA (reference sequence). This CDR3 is CSARRITDTQYF. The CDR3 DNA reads TGCAGTGCTAGACGAATCACAGATACGCAGTATTTT.

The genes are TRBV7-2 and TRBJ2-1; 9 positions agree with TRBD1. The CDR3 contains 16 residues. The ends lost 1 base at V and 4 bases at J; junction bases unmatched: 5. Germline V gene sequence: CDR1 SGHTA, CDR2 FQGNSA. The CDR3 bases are TGTGCCAGCAGCTTAGGGTCCGGGACAGGGTACAATGAGCAGTTCTTC. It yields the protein CASSLGSGTGYNEQFF.

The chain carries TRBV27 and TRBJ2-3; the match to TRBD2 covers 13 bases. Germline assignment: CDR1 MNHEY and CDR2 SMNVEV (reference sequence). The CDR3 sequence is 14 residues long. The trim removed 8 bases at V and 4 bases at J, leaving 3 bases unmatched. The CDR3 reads CASGLAGAADTQYF. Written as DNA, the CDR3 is TGTGCCAGCGGACTAGCGGGAGCAGCAGATACGCAGTATTTT.

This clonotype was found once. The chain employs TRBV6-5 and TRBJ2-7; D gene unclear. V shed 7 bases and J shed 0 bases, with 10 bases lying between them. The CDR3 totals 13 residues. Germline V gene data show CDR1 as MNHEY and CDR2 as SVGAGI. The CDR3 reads CASNTGSSYEQYF. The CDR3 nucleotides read TGTGCCAGCAATACGGGTAGCTCCTACGAGCAGTACTTC.

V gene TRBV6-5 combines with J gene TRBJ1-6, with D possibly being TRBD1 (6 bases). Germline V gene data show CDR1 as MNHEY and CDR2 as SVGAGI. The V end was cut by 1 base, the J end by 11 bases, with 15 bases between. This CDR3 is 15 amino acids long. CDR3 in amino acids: CASSYFGTKETPLHF. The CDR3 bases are TGTGCCAGCAGTTACTTCGGGACAAAGGAAACACCCCTCCACTTT.

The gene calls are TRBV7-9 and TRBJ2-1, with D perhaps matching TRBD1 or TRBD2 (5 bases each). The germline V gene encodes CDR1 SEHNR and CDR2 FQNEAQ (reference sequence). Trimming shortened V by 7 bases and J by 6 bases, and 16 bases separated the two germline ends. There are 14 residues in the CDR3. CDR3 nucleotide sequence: TGTGCCAGCATCTGGGGGAATCTGTCCAATGAGCAGTTCTTC. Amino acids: CASIWGNLSNEQFF. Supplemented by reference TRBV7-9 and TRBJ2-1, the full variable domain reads DTGVSQNPRHKITKRGQNVTFRCDPISEHNRLYWYRQTLGQGPEFLTYFQNEAQLEKSRLLSDRFSAERPKGSFSTLEIQRTEQGDSAMYLCASIWGNLSNEQFFGPGTRLTVL.

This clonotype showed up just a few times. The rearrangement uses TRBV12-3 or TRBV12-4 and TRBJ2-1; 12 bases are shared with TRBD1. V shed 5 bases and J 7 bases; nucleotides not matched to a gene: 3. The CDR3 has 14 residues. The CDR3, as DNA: TGTGCCAGCAGTCCGGGACAGGGGGCGAATGAGCAGTTCTTC. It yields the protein CASSPGQGANEQFF.

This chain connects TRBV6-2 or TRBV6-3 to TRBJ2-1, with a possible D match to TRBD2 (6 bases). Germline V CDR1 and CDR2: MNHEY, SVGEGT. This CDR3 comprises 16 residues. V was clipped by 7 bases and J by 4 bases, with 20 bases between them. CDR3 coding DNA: TGTGCCAGCACCGGCCGGGACTTGCCAACATACAATGAGCAGTTCTTC. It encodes CASTGRDLPTYNEQFF.

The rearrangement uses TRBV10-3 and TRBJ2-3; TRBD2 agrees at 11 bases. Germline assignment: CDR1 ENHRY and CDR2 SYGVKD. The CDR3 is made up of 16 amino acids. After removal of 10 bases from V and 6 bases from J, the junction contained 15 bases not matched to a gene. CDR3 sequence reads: CATRRQTSGNGDTQYF. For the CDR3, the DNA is TGTGCCACGCGGCGACAGACTAGCGGGAATGGTGATACGCAGTATTTT.

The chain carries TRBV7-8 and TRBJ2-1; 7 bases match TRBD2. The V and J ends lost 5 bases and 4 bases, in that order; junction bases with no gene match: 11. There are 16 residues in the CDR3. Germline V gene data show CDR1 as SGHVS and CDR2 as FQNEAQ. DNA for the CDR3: TGTGCCAGCAGCCAACAGGCGGGACTACCATACAATGAGCAGTTCTTC. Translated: CASSQQAGLPYNEQFF.

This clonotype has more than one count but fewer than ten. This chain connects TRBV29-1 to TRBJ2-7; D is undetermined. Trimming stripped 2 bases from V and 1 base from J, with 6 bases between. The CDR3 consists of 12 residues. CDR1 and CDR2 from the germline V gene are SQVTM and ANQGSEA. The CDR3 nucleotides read TGCAGCGTTGAACTGGCATCCTACGAGCAGTACTTC. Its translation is CSVELASYEQYF.

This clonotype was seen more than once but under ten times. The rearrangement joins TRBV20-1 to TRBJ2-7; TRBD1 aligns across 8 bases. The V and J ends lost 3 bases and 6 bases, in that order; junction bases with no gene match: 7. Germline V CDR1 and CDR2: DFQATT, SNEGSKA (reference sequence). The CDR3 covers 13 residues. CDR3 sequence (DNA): TGCAGTGCTAGGCACCAGGGGGCAGCCGAGCAGTACTTC. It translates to CSARHQGAAEQYF.